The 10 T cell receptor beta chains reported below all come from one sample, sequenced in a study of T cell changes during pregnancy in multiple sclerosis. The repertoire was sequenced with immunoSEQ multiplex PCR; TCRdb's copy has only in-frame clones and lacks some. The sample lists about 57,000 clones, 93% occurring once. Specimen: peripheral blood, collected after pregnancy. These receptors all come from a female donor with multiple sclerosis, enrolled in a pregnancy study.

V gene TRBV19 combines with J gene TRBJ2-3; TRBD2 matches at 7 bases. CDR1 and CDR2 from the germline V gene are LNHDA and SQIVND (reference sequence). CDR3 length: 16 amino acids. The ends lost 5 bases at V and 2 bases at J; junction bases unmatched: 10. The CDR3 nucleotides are TGTGCCAGTAGTCCAGAGACTAGCCCTTACACAGATACGCAGTATTTT. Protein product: CASSPETSPYTDTQYF.

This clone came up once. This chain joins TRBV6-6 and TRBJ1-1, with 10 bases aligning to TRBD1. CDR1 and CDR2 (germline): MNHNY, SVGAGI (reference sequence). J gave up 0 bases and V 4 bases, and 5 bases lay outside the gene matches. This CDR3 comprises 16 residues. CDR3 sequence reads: CASSSGQGVLNTEAFF. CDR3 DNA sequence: TGTGCCAGCAGTTCCGGACAGGGGGTATTGAACACTGAAGCTTTCTTT.

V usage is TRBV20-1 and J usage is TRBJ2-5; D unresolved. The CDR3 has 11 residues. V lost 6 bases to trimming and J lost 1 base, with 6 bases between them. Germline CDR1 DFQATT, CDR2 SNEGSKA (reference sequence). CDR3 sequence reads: CSALGQETQYF. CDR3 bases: TGCAGTGCGCTCGGCCAAGAGACCCAGTACTTC.

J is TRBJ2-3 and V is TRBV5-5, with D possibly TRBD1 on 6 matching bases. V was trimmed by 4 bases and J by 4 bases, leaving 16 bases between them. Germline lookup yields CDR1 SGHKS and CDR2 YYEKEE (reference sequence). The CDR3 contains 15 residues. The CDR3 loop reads CASSPPLGASDTQYF. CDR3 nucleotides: TGTGCCAGCAGCCCCCCCCTGGGGGCCTCAGATACGCAGTATTTT.

CDR3 coding DNA: TGTGCCAGCAGCTCCAGGTTGTACCAAGAGACCCAGTACTTC. It encodes CASSSRLYQETQYF. This chain uses TRBV5-5 with TRBJ2-5; D gene unclear. The CDR3 contains 14 residues. V was pared by 3 bases and J by 0 bases, with 9 bases between. Germline CDR1 reads SGHKS; CDR2 reads YYEKEE (reference sequence).

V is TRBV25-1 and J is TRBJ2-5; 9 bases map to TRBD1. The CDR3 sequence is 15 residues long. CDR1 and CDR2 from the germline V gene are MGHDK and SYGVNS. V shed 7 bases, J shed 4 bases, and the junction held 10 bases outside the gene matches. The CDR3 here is CASIYFRDRAETQYF. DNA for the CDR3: TGTGCCAGCATATACTTCAGGGACAGGGCAGAGACCCAGTACTTC.

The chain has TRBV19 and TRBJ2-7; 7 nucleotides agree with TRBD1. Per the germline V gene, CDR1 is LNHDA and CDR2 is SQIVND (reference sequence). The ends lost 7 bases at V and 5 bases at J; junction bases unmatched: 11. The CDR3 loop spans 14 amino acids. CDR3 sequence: CASTDGDRLDEQYF. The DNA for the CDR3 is TGTGCCAGTACCGATGGGGACAGACTCGACGAGCAGTACTTC.

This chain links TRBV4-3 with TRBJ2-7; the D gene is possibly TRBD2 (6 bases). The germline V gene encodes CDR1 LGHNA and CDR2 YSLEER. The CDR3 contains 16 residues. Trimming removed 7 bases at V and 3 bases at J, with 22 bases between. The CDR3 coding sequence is TGCGCCAGCACCGGAAAGTTAGGGGAGGTCCTCTACGAGCAGTACTTC. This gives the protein CASTGKLGEVLYEQYF.

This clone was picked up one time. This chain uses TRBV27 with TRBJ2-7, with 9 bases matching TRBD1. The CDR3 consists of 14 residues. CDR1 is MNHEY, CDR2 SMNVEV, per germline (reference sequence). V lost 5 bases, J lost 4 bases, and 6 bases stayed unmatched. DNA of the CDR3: TGTGCCAGCAGTAGAGGACAGGGGAGGTACGAGCAGTACTTC. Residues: CASSRGQGRYEQYF.

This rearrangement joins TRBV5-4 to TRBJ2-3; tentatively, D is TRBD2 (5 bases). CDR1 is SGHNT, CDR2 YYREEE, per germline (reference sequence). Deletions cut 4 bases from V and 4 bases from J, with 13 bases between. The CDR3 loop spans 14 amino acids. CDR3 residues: CASSPRVQADTQYF. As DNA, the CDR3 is TGTGCCAGCAGCCCGCGGGTGCAGGCAGATACGCAGTATTTT.